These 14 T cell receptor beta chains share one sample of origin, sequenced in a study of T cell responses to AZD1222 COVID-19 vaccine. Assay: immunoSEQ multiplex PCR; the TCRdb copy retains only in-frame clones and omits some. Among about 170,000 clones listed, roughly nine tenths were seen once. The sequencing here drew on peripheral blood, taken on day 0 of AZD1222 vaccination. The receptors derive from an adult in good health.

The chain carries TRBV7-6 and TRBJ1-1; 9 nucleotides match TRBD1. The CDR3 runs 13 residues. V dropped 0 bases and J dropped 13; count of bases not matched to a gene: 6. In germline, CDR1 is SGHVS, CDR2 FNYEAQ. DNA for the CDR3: TGTGCCAGCAGCTTAGCCAGGGACAGGGAGGTTTTCTTT. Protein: CASSLARDREVFF.

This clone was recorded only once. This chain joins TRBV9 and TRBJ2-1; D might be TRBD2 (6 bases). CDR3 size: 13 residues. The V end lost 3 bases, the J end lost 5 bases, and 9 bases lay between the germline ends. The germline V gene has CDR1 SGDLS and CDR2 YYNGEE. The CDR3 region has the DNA TGTGCCAGCAGCGCCCGGGGGAACAATGAGCAGTTCTTC. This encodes CASSARGNNEQFF. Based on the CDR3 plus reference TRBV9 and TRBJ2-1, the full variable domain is DSGVTQTPKHLITATGQRVTLRCSPRSGDLSVYWYQQSLDQGLQFLIQYYNGEERAKGNILERFSAQQFPDLHSELNLSSLELGDSALYFCASSARGNNEQFFGPGTRLTVL.

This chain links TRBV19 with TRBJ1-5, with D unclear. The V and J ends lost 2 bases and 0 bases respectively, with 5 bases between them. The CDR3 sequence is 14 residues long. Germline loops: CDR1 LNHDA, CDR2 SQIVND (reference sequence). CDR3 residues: CASSIPLSNQPQHF. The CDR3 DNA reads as TGTGCCAGTAGTATACCCCTTAGCAATCAGCCCCAGCATTTT.

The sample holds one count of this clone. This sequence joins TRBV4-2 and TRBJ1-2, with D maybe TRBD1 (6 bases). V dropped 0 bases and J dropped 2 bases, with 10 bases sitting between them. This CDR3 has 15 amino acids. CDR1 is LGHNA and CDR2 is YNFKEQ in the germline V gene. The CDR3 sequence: CASSQDNRANYGYTF. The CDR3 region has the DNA TGTGCCAGCAGCCAAGACAACAGGGCCAACTATGGCTACACCTTC.

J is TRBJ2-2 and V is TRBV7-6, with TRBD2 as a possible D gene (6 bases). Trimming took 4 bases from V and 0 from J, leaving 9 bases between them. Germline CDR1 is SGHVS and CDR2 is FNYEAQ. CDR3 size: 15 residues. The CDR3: CASSSGTSNTGELFF. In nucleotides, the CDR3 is TGTGCCAGCAGCTCTGGGACTTCGAACACCGGGGAGCTGTTTTTT.

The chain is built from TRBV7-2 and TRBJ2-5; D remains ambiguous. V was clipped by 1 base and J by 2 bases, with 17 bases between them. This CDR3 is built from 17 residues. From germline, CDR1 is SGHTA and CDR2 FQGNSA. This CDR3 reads CASSLGVAALSQETQYF. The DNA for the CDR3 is TGTGCCAGCAGCTTAGGGGTAGCCGCTTTAAGTCAAGAGACCCAGTACTTC.

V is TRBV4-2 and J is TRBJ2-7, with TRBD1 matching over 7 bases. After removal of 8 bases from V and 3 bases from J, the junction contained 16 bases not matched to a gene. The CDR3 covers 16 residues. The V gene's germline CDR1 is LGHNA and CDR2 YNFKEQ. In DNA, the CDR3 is TGTGCCAGCTGGCGTAGGACCCAGACAGGGCTCTACGAGCAGTACTTC. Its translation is CASWRRTQTGLYEQYF.

The CDR3 nucleotides read TGCAGTGCTAGTGCCGTGGGATCCTCCTACGAGCAGTACTTC. As protein: CSASAVGSSYEQYF. V gene TRBV20-1 combines with J gene TRBJ2-7; unclear D gene. Per the germline V gene, CDR1 is DFQATT and CDR2 is SNEGSKA (reference sequence). Trimming left V 3 bases short and J 0 bases short, with 12 bases between. This CDR3 has 14 amino acids.

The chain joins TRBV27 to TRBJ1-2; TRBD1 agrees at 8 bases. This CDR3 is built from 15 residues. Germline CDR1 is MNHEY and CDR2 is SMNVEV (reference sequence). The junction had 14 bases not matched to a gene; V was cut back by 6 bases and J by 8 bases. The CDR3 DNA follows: TGTGCCAGCAGAGCCTTCGGACAGGGAATGGTGGGCTACACCTTC. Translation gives CASRAFGQGMVGYTF.

The CDR3 DNA is TGTGCCAGCAGTTCGTCCGTAGCGGGCAACACCGGGGAGCTGTTTTTT. Amino acids: CASSSSVAGNTGELFF. The chain recombines TRBV27 with TRBJ2-2; 7 bases agree with TRBD2. The trim removed 4 bases at V and 2 bases at J, leaving 7 bases unmatched. CDR3 length: 16 residues. Germline V gene data show CDR1 as MNHEY and CDR2 as SMNVEV (reference sequence).

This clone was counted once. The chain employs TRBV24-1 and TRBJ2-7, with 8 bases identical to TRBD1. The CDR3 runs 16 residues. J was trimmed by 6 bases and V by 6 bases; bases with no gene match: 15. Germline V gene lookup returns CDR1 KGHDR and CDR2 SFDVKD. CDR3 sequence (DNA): TGTGCCACCAGTTCCGACAAGACAGGGGTTCTTGGCGAGCAGTACTTC. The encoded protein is CATSSDKTGVLGEQYF.

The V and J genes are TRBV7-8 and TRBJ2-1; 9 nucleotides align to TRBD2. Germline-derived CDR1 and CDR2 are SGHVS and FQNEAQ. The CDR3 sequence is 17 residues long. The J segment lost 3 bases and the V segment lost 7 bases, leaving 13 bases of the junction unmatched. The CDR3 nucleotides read TGTGCCAGCACCCAATCACGCGGGGGGGGCTACTACAATGAGCAGTTCTTC. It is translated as CASTQSRGGGYYNEQFF.

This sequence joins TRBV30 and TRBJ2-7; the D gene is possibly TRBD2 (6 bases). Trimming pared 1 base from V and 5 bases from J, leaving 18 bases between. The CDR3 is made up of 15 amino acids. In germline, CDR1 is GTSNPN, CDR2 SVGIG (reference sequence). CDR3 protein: CAWSDTGRGVHEQYF. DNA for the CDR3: TGTGCCTGGAGTGACACCGGGAGAGGGGTCCACGAGCAGTACTTC. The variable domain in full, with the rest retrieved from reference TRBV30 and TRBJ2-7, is SQTIHQWPATLVQPVGSPLSLECTVEGTSNPNLYWYRQAAGRGLQLLFYSVGIGQISSEVPQNLSASRPQDRQFILSSKKLLLSDSGFYLCAWSDTGRGVHEQYFGPGTRLTVT.

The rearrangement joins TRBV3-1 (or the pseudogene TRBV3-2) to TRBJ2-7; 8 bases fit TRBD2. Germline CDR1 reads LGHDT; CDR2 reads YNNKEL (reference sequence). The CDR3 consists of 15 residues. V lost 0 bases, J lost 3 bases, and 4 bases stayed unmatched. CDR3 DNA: TGTGCCAGCAGCCAAGATAGTAGCGGGGACTACGAGCAGTACGTC. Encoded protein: CASSQDSSGDYEQYV.